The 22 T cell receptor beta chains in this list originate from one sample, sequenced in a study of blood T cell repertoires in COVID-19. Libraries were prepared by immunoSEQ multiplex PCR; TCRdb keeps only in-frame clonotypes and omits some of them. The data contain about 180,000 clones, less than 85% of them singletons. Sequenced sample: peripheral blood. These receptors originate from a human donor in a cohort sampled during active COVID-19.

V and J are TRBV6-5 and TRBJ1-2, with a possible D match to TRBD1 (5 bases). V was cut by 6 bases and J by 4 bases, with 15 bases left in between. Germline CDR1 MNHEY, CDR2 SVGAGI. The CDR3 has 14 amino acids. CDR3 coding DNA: TGTGCCAGCAGGGGGGGGGACTCTGTCTATGGCTACACCTTC. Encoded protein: CASRGGDSVYGYTF.

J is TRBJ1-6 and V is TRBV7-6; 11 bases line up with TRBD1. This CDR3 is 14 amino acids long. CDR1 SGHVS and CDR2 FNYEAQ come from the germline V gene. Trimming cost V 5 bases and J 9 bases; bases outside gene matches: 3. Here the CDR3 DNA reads TGTGCCAGCAGCGGGACAGGGGGTTTTTCACCCCTCCACTTT. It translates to CASSGTGGFSPLHF.

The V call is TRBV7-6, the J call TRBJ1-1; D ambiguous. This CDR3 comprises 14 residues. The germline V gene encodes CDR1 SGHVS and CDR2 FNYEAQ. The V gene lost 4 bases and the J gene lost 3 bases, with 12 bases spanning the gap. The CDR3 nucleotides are TGTGCCAGCAGCTCCCCACCCGAGGACACTGAAGCTTTCTTT. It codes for CASSSPPEDTEAFF. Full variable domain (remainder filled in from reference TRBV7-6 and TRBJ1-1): GAGVSQSPRYKVTKRGQDVALRCDPISGHVSLYWYRQALGQGPEFLTYFNYEAQQDKSGLPNDRFSAERPEGSISTLTIQRTEQRDSAMYRCASSSPPEDTEAFFGQGTRLTVV.

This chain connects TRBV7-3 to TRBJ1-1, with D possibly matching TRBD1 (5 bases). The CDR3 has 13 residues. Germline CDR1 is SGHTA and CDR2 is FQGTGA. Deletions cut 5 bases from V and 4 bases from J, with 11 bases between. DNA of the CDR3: TGTGCCAGCAGCAGGATGGGGGGCACTGAAGCTTTCTTT. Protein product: CASSRMGGTEAFF.

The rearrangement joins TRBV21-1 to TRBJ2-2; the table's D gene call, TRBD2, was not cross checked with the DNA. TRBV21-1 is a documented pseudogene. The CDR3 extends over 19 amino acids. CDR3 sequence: CASSPREEYPLTDTGELFF. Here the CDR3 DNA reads TGTGCCAGCAGCCCACGGGAGGAGTACCCCCTAACGGACACCGGGGAGCTGTTTTTT.

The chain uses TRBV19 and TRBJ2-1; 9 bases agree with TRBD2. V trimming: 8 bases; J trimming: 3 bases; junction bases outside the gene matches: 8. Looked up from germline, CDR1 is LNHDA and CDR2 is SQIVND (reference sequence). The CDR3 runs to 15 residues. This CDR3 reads CASGISGGLYNEQFF. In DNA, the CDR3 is TGTGCCAGTGGGATTAGCGGGGGCCTCTACAATGAGCAGTTCTTC.

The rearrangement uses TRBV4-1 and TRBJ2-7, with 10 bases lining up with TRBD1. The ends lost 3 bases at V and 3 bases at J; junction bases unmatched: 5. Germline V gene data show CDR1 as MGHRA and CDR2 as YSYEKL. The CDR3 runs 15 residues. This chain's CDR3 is CASSHHGQGGYEQYF. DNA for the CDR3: TGCGCCAGCAGCCACCACGGACAGGGGGGCTACGAGCAGTACTTC.

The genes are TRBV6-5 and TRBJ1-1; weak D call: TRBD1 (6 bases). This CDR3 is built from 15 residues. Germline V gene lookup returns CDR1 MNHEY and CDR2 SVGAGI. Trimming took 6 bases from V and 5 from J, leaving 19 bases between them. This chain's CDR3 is CASSSNQERGTEAFF. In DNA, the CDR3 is TGTGCCAGCAGCTCTAATCAGGAAAGGGGGACTGAAGCTTTCTTT.

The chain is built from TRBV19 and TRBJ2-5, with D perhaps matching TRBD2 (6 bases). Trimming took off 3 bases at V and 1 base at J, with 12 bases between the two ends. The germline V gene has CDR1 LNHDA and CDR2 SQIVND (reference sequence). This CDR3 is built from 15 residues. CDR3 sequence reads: CASSISGDGQETQYF. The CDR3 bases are TGTGCCAGTAGTATTAGCGGTGACGGCCAAGAGACCCAGTACTTC.

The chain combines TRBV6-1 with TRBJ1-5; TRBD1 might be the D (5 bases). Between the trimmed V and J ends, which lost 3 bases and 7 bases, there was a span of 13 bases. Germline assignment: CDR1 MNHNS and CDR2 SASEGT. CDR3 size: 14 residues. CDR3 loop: CASSDTGFGQPQHF. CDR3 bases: TGTGCCAGCAGTGACACAGGCTTCGGCCAGCCCCAGCATTTT.

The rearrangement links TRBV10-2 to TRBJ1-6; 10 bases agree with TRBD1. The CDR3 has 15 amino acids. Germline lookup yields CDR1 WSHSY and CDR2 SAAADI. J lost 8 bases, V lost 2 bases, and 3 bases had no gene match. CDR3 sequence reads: CASSEGDRGDSPLHF. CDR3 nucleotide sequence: TGCGCCAGCAGTGAGGGGGACAGGGGAGATTCACCCCTCCACTTT.

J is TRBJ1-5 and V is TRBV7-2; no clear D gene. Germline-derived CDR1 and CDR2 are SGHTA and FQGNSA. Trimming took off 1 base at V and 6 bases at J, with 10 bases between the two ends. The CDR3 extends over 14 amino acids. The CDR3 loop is CASSLDWRGQPQHF. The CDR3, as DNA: TGTGCCAGCAGCTTAGACTGGCGGGGTCAGCCCCAGCATTTT.

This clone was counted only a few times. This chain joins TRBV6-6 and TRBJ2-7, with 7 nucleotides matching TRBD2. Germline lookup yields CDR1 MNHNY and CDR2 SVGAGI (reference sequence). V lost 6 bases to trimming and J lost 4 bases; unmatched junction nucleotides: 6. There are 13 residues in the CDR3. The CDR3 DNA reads TGTGCCAGCAGCAGACTAGCAATTTACGAGCAGTACTTC. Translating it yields CASSRLAIYEQYF.

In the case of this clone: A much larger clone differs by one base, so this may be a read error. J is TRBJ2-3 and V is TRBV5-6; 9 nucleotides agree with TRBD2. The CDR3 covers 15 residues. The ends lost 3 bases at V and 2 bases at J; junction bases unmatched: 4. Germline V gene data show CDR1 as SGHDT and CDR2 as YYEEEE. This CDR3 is CASSSKRGATDTQYF. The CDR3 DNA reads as TGTGCCAGCAGCTCAAAGCGGGGGGCCACAGATACGCAGTATTTT.

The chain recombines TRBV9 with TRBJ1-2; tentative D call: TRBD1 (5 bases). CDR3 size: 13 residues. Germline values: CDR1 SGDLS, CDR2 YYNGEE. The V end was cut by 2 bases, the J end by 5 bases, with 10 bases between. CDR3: CASSVAREYGYTF. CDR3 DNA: TGTGCCAGCAGCGTCGCCAGGGAATATGGCTACACCTTC.

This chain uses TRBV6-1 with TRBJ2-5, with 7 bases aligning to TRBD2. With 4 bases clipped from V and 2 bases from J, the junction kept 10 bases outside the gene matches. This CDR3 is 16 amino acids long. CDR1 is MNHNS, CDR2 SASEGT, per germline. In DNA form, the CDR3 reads TGTGCCAGCAGTGGCCCCTGGACTAGAGGGCAAGAGACCCAGTACTTC. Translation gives CASSGPWTRGQETQYF.

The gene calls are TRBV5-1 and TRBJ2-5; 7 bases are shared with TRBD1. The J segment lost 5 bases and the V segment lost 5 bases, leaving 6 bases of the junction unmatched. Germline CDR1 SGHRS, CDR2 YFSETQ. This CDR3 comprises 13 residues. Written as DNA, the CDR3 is TGCGCCAGCAGACAGGGGTTTGAGGAGACCCAGTACTTC. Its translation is CASRQGFEETQYF.

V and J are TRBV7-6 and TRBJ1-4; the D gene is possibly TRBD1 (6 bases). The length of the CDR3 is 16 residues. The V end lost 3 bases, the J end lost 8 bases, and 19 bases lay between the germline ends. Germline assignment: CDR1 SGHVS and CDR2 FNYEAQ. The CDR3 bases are TGTGCCAGCAGCTTTAGTGGACCCATGGGGACAGAAAAACTGTTTTTT. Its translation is CASSFSGPMGTEKLFF.

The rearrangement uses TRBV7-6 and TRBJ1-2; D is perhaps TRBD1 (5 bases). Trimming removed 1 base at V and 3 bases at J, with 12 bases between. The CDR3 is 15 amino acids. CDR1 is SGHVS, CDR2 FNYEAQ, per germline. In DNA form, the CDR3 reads TGTGCCAGCAGCTTAGGGGGCCAGGGCGACTATGGCTACACCTTC. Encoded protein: CASSLGGQGDYGYTF.

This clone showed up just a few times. The CDR3 here is CASSNSGQGSEAFF. In DNA, the CDR3 is TGTGCCAGCAGCAATTCGGGACAGGGCTCTGAAGCTTTCTTT. The chain joins TRBV25-1 to TRBJ1-1; 9 bases line up with TRBD1. V trimming: 6 bases; J trimming: 6 bases; junction bases outside the gene matches: 8. CDR1 and CDR2 from the germline V gene are MGHDK and SYGVNS. This CDR3 region has 14 residues.

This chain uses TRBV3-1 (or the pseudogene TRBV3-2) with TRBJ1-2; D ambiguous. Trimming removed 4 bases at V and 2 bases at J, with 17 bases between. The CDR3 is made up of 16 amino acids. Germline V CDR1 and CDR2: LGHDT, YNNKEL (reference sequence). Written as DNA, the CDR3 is TGTGCCAGCAGCCCAGAACTTGACGGAGCCAACTATGGCTACACCTTC. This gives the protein CASSPELDGANYGYTF.

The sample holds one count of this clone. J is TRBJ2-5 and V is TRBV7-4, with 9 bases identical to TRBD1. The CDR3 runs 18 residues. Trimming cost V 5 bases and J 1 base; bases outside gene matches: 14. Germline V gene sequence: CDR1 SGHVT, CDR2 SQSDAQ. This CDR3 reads CASSLTGGAGRVQETQYF. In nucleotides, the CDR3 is TGTGCCAGCAGCCTCACAGGGGGCGCCGGTAGAGTCCAAGAGACCCAGTACTTC. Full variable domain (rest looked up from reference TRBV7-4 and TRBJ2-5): GAGVSQSPRYKVAKRGRDVALRCDSISGHVTLYWYRQTLGQGSEVLTYSQSDAQRDKSGRPSGRFSAERPERSVSTLKIQRTEQGDSAVYLCASSLTGGAGRVQETQYFGPGTRLLVL.